The 11 T cell receptor beta chains in this list originate from one sample, sequenced in a study of response to subunit inactivated influenza vaccine. TCRdb called the RT-PCR reads again in MiXCR, with one record for every CDR3 protein. Among hundreds of thousands of distinct CDR3 sequences listed, roughly 25% were seen once. Sequencing was performed on CD4+ T cells sorted from PBMCs, taken 5 to 6 days after vaccination. Receptors were obtained from a man aged 50 to 60 who received an inactivated influenza vaccine.

V usage is TRBV12-5 and J usage is TRBJ2-1; perhaps D is TRBD1 or TRBD2 (5 bases each). CDR1 and CDR2 from the germline V gene are LGHNT and FRNRAP. The CDR3 covers 14 residues. With 6 bases removed from V and 4 bases from J, the gap between germline ends came to 13 bases. CDR3 nucleotide sequence: TGTGCTAGTGGGCGAACCGGGGCTTACAATGAGCAGTTCTTC. This codes for CASGRTGAYNEQFF.

The chain combines TRBV21-1 with TRBJ2-3; TRBD1, as called in the table, went unchecked against the DNA. TRBV21-1 is a listed pseudogene. This CDR3 contains 17 residues. The CDR3 region has the DNA TGTGCCAGCAGCAAAGCGCTCGACAGGGCCAACACAGATACGCAGTATTTT. As protein: CASSKALDRANTDTQYF.

Ten or more counts support this clonotype. The chain carries TRBV11-2 and TRBJ2-1, with 12 nucleotides matching TRBD2. Germline V gene sequence: CDR1 SGHAT, CDR2 FQNNGV. V lost 0 bases and J lost 0; bases outside the gene matches: 6. The CDR3 length is 19 residues. The CDR3, as DNA: TGTGCCAGCAGCTTAGATTCTAGCGGGGGGGTTAGCTCCTACAATGAGCAGTTCTTC. This codes for CASSLDSSGGVSSYNEQFF.

The V and J genes are TRBV5-1 and TRBJ1-2; D might be TRBD1 (6 bases). Germline V CDR1 and CDR2: SGHRS, YFSETQ. The V gene lost 6 bases and the J gene lost 4 bases, with 19 bases spanning the gap. This CDR3 has 15 amino acids. In nucleotides, the CDR3 is TGCGCCAGCAACCCAGGGGACCGCTTTACCTATGGCTACACCTTC. This gives the protein CASNPGDRFTYGYTF.

The CDR3 coding sequence is TGTGCCAGCAGCGGATGGGGAGGGGGGACCGGGGAGCTGTTTTTT. Translated: CASSGWGGGTGELFF. This chain uses TRBV9 with TRBJ2-2, with D perhaps TRBD2 (7 bases). This CDR3 has 15 residues. Trimming shortened V by 3 bases and J by 5 bases, and 14 bases separated the two germline ends. Germline V gene sequence: CDR1 SGDLS, CDR2 YYNGEE.

This clonotype was detected only a few times. The chain couples TRBV12-3 or TRBV12-4 to TRBJ1-6, with D uncertain. The V end was cut by 3 bases, the J end by 10 bases, with 13 bases between. This CDR3 has 14 amino acids. This chain's CDR3 is CASSLGGVRSPLHF. CDR3 DNA: TGTGCCAGCAGTTTGGGTGGGGTTCGGTCACCCCTCCACTTT.

A word on this clonotype: Compared with germline, one end of the junction differs, possibly owing to a read error. The chain employs TRBV11-2 and TRBJ2-5; D possibly corresponds to TRBD1 (6 bases). CDR1 and CDR2 from the germline V gene are SGHAT and FQNNGV. This CDR3 comprises 16 residues. CDR3 DNA sequence: TGTGCCAGCAGCTTAGGGGGGCTTCAGTACCAAGAGACCGAGTACTTC. Translated, it gives CASSLGGLQYQETEYF.

The rearrangement links TRBV10-3 to TRBJ2-7; 15 positions match TRBD2. After removal of 10 bases from V and 6 bases from J, the junction contained 13 bases not matched to a gene. The CDR3 has 16 amino acids. Germline CDR1 reads ENHRY; CDR2 reads SYGVKD. CDR3 residues: CATAAGLAGGTGEQYF. The CDR3 bases are TGTGCCACGGCGGCGGGACTAGCGGGGGGAACCGGCGAGCAGTACTTC.

The CDR3 reads CAIAGGPEQYF. The DNA for the CDR3 is TGTGCCATCGCGGGGGGCCCCGAGCAGTACTTC. The chain uses TRBV7-9 and TRBJ2-7; 8 nucleotides line up with TRBD2. Germline V gene data show CDR1 as SEHNR and CDR2 as FQNEAQ (reference sequence). There are 11 residues in the CDR3. With 10 bases clipped from V and 6 bases from J, the junction kept 5 bases outside the gene matches. Variable domain in full (rest from reference TRBV7-9 and TRBJ2-7): DTGVSQNPRHKITKRGQNVTFRCDPISEHNRLYWYRQTLGQGPEFLTYFQNEAQLEKSRLLSDRFSAERPKGSFSTLEIQRTEQGDSAMYLCAIAGGPEQYFGPGTRLTVT.

The count of this clonotype is one. In DNA form, the CDR3 reads TGTGCCAGCAGCCCCCTCAGCGCAGGGCGATATCAGCCCCAGCATTTT. This encodes CASSPLSAGRYQPQHF. The rearrangement joins TRBV7-3 to TRBJ1-5; maybe TRBD1 (5 bases). V was trimmed by 5 bases and J by 5 bases, leaving 19 bases between them. Germline V CDR1 and CDR2: SGHTA, FQGTGA. This CDR3 has 16 residues.

The chain links TRBV29-1 to TRBJ1-1, with 7 bases fitting TRBD1. This CDR3 comprises 13 residues. Germline CDR1 reads SQVTM; CDR2 reads ANQGSEA. V lost 2 bases and J lost 10; bases outside the gene matches: 10. CDR3 DNA: TGCAGCGTTGAACATAAGACAGGGTCGGGAGCTTTCTTT. Encoded protein: CSVEHKTGSGAFF.